These 15 T cell receptor beta chains were sequenced from one sample in a study of T cell repertoires in cytomegalovirus infection. Their specific antigens are unknown. TCRdb ran MiXCR on the reads and lists one entry per CDR3 protein. This sample has fewer than 950,000 distinct CDR3 sequences, with approximately 32% found just once. Source: cultured CD8+ T cells from PBMCs, taken from culture after CMV antigen stimulation. These receptors were obtained from a human donor in good health (CMV status not recorded). Some clones in this sample may be carry-over from other donors' samples.

This clonotype was recorded once. The chain recombines TRBV27 with TRBJ2-2; 12 bases are shared with TRBD2. The CDR3 loop spans 16 amino acids. Germline values: CDR1 MNHEY, CDR2 SMNVEV (reference sequence). V shed 2 bases, J shed 7 bases, and the junction held 5 bases outside the gene matches. The CDR3 protein is CASSLASGGAYGELFF. For the CDR3, the DNA is TGTGCCAGCAGTTTAGCTAGCGGGGGGGCCTACGGGGAGCTGTTTTTT.

CDR3 bases: TGTGCCAGCAGCCAAGACGGGGCCGAGTTCTACGAGCAGTACTTC. Protein sequence: CASSQDGAEFYEQYF. This sequence joins TRBV3-1 and TRBJ2-7; D tentatively fits TRBD1 or TRBD2 (5 bases each). The germline V and J ends were trimmed by 0 bases and 3 bases, with 12 bases remaining between them. Germline V gene sequence: CDR1 LGHDT, CDR2 YNNKEL (reference sequence). There are 15 residues in the CDR3.

Regarding this clonotype: A read error may account for a junction end that differs from germline. This rearrangement joins TRBV28 to TRBJ1-5; a possible D gene is TRBD1 (5 bases). This CDR3 has 15 amino acids. Per the germline V gene, CDR1 is MDHEN and CDR2 is SYDVKM. CDR3 sequence reads: CANSFIGASNQPQHF. The CDR3 nucleotides read TGTGCCAACAGTTTCATTGGGGCTAGCAATCAGCCCCAGCATTTT.

There are many counts of this clonotype. The gene calls are TRBV7-8 and TRBJ2-3; weak D call: TRBD2 (6 bases). Per germline, CDR1 SGHVS and CDR2 FQNEAQ. V was trimmed by 1 base and J by 3 bases, leaving 17 bases between them. This CDR3 comprises 17 residues. The CDR3 DNA reads TGTGCCAGCAGCTTAGGGGGGGTAGGGCAGGGAACAGATACGCAGTATTTT. This codes for CASSLGGVGQGTDTQYF.

V is TRBV2 and J is TRBJ1-5; TRBD1 agrees at 9 bases. V shed 6 bases and J 0 bases; nucleotides not matched to a gene: 12. This CDR3 region has 18 residues. Germline V gene lookup returns CDR1 SNHLY and CDR2 FYNNEI. This chain's CDR3 is CASRALPGQGYSNQPQHF. The CDR3 DNA reads TGTGCCAGCAGGGCCCTGCCGGGACAGGGATATAGCAATCAGCCCCAGCATTTT.

CDR3 in DNA: TGTGCCAGCAGCCAAGGCGGGGTGGACCCAGGCCCCTACGAGCAGTACGTC. Protein product: CASSQGGVDPGPYEQYV. The chain couples TRBV3-1 to TRBJ2-7, with D possibly being TRBD2 (6 bases). Germline V lookup: CDR1 LGHDT, CDR2 YNNKEL (reference sequence). Trimming cost V 1 base and J 2 bases, with 18 bases left between them. There are 17 residues in the CDR3.

A few counts support this clonotype. This sequence joins TRBV28 and TRBJ2-5; D gene ambiguous. V lost 5 bases and J 4 bases, leaving 17 bases between the germline ends. The germline V gene encodes CDR1 MDHEN and CDR2 SYDVKM. The CDR3 length is 15 residues. CDR3 amino acids: CASSPADWWTETQYF. The CDR3 DNA reads TGTGCCAGCAGTCCCGCCGACTGGTGGACAGAGACCCAGTACTTC.

With regard to this clonotype: A much larger clone lies one base from this, so it may be a read error. This rearrangement joins TRBV2 to TRBJ2-7; no definite D call. CDR1 and CDR2 from the germline V gene are SNHLY and FYNNEI. The CDR3 contains 10 residues. Trimming took off 3 bases at V and 5 bases at J, with 2 bases between the two ends. The CDR3: CASSDDEQYF. The CDR3, as DNA: TGTGCCAGCAGTGATGACGAGCAGTACTTC. The whole variable domain, remainder taken from reference TRBV2 and TRBJ2-7, is EPEVTQTPSHQVTQMGQEVILRCVPISNHLYFYWYRQILGQKVEFLVSFYNNEISEKSEIFDDQFSVERPDGSNFTLKIRSTKLEDSAMYFCASSDDEQYFGPGTRLTVT.

At least ten counts were recorded for this clonotype. The chain links TRBV7-2 to TRBJ1-2; D perhaps matches TRBD1 (5 bases). Trimming removed 2 bases at V and 4 bases at J, with 20 bases between. Germline V gene lookup returns CDR1 SGHTA and CDR2 FQGNSA. This CDR3 has 17 amino acids. CDR3 protein: CASSLWLTVWSSYGYTF. The CDR3 nucleotides are TGTGCCAGCAGCTTATGGTTGACAGTCTGGTCGTCCTATGGCTACACCTTC.

Only a few counts were recorded for this clonotype. The gene calls are TRBV5-4 and TRBJ1-2, with D maybe TRBD1 (6 bases). The ends were cut back, 4 bases at V and 0 bases at J, with 19 bases in the middle. Per germline, CDR1 SGHNT and CDR2 YYREEE (reference sequence). The CDR3 is made up of 17 amino acids. The CDR3 is CASSAITGAGANYGYTF. CDR3 bases: TGTGCCAGCAGCGCCATCACGGGGGCTGGGGCTAACTATGGCTACACCTTC.

V usage is TRBV12-5 and J usage is TRBJ2-1, with D unclear. V dropped 6 bases and J dropped 8 bases, with 11 bases sitting between them. Germline CDR1 LGHNT, CDR2 FRNRAP. The CDR3 loop spans 12 amino acids. The CDR3 region is CASGLVLDEQFF. The CDR3 region has the DNA TGTGCTAGTGGCCTCGTTTTGGATGAGCAGTTCTTC.

V and J are TRBV6-4 and TRBJ2-3, with no clear D. The CDR3 sequence is 16 residues long. Deletions cut 2 bases from V and 4 bases from J, with 16 bases between. Per the germline V gene, CDR1 is MRHNA and CDR2 is SNTAGT. The CDR3 reads CASSDVGRLTADTQYF. The DNA of the CDR3 is TGTGCCAGCAGTGACGTTGGAAGGCTCACGGCAGATACGCAGTATTTT.

This clonotype has only a few counts. The gene calls are TRBV14 and TRBJ1-1; D is uncertain. This CDR3 spans 15 amino acids. Trimming took 0 bases from V and 4 from J, leaving 12 bases between them. CDR1 SGHDN and CDR2 FVKESK come from the germline V gene. The CDR3 coding sequence is TGTGCCAGCAGCCAAGAAGGGTACGGGGTCACTGAAGCTTTCTTT. The encoded protein is CASSQEGYGVTEAFF. Full variable domain (outside the CDR3, taken from reference TRBV14 and TRBJ1-1): EAGVTQFPSHSVIEKGQTVTLRCDPISGHDNLYWYRRVMGKEIKFLLHFVKESKQDESGMPNNRFLAERTGGTYSTLKVQPAELEDSGVYFCASSQEGYGVTEAFFGQGTRLTVV.

This clonotype came up a few times. The V and J genes are TRBV18 and TRBJ2-1; 12 bases align to TRBD2. The ends lost 1 base at V and 8 bases at J; junction bases unmatched: 6. Germline-derived CDR1 and CDR2 are KGHSH and LQKENI. The CDR3 is 16 amino acids. CDR3 sequence (DNA): TGTGCCAGCTCACCACGCGGACTAGCGGGGCTGGATGAGCAGTTCTTC. This sequence encodes CASSPRGLAGLDEQFF.

A few counts support this clonotype. V gene TRBV7-2 combines with J gene TRBJ2-1, with TRBD2 identical over 8 bases. The CDR3 covers 17 residues. V dropped 3 bases and J dropped 4; count of bases not matched to a gene: 11. The germline CDR1 and CDR2 sequences are SGHTA and FQGNSA. CDR3 DNA: TGTGCCAGCAGCTTTTCGCCGGGGCGGGGGGCGTACAATGAGCAGTTCTTC. Encoded protein: CASSFSPGRGAYNEQFF.